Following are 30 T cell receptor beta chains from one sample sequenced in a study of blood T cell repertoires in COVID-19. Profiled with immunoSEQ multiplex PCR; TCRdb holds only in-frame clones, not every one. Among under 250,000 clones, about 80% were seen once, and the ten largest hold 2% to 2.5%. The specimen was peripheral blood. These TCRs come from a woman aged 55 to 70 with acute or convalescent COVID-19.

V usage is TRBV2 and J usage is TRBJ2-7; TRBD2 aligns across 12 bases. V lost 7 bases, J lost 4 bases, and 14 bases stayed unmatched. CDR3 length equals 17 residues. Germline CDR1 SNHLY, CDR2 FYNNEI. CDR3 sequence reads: CASTLRRPSGGAYEQYF. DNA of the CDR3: TGTGCCAGCACTCTACGCAGGCCTAGCGGGGGGGCGTACGAGCAGTACTTC.

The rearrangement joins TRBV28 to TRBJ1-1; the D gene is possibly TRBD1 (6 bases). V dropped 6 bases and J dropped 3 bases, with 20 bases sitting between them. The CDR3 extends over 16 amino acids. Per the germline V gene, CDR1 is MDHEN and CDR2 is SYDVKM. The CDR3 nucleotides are TGTGCCAGCAGCGCGGGGGGCAACTCGAGGGACACTGAAGCTTTCTTT. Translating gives CASSAGGNSRDTEAFF.

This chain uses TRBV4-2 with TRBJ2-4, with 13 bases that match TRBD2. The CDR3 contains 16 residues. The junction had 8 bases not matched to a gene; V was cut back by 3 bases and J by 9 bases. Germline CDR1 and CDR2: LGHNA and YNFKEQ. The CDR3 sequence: CASSQQLAGGLTIQYF. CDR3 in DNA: TGTGCCAGCAGCCAGCAACTAGCGGGGGGGCTTACCATTCAGTACTTC.

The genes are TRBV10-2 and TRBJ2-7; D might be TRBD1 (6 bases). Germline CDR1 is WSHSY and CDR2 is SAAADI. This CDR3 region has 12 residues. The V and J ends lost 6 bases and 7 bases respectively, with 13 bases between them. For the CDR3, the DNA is TGCGCCAGCAGCACAGGGCTAGAGGAGCAGTACTTC. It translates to CASSTGLEEQYF.

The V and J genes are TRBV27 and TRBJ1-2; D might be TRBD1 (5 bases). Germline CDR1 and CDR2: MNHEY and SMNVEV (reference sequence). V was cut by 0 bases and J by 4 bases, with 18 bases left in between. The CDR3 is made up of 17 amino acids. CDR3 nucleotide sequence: TGTGCCAGCAGTTTATCGACTTGGACACTTACCACCTATGGCTACACCTTC. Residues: CASSLSTWTLTTYGYTF.

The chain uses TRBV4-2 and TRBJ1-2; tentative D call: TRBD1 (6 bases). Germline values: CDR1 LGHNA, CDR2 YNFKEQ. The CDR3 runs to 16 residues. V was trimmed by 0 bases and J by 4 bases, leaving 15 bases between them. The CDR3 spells CASSQDLGQGSYGYTF. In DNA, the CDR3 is TGTGCCAGCAGCCAAGACCTTGGCCAGGGGAGCTATGGCTACACCTTC.

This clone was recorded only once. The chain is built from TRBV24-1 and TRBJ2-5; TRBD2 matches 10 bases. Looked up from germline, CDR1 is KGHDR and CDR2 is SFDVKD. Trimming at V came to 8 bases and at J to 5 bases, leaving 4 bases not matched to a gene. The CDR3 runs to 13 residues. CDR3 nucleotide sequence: TGTGCCACCATGAGCGGGGGGGCGGAGACCCAGTACTTC. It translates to CATMSGGAETQYF.

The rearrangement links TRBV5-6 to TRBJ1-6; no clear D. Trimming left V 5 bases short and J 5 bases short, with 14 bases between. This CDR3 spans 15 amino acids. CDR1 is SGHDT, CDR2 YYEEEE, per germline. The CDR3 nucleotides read TGTGCCAGCAGTCGTCATGGACTGAATAATTCACCCCTCCACTTT. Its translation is CASSRHGLNNSPLHF.

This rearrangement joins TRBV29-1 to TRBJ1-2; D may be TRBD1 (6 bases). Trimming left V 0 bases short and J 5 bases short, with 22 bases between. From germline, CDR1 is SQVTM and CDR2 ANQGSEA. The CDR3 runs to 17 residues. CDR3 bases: TGCAGCGTTGAAGATCGAAAAGACCGGGACAACTCTTATGGCTACACCTTC. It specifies CSVEDRKDRDNSYGYTF.

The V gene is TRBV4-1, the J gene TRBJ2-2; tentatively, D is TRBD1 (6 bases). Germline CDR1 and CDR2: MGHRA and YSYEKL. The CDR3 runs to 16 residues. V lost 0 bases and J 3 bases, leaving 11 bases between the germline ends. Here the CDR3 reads CASSQETGKYTGELFF. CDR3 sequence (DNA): TGCGCCAGCAGCCAAGAAACAGGGAAGTACACCGGGGAGCTGTTTTTT.

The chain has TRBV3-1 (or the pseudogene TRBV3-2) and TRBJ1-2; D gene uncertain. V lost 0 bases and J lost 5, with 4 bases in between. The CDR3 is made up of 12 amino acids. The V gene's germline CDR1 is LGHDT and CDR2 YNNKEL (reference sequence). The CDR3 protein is CASSQDQYGYTF. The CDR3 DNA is TGTGCCAGCAGCCAAGACCAGTATGGCTACACCTTC.

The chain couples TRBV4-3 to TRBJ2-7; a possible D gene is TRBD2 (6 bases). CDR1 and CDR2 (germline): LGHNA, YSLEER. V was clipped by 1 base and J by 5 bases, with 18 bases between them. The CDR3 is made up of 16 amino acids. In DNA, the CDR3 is TGCGCCAGCAGCCAAGGGCAGACTAGAAATTTCGACGAGCAGTACTTC. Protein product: CASSQGQTRNFDEQYF.

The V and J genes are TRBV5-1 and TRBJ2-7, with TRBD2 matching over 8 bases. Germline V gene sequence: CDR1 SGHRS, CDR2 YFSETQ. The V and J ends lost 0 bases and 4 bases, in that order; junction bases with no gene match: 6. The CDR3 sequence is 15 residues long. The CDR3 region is CASSLEGGLGYEQYF. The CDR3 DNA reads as TGCGCCAGCAGCTTGGAAGGGGGACTAGGATACGAGCAGTACTTC.

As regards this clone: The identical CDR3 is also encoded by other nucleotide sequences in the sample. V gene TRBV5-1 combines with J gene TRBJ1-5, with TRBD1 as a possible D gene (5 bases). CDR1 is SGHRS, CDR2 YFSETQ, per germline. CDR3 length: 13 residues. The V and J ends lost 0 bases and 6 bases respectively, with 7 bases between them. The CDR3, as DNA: TGCGCCAGCAGCTTGGCGGGGGGTCAGCCCCAGCATTTT. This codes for CASSLAGGQPQHF.

CDR3 sequence: CARAGGKSLGNTIYF. CDR3 in DNA: TGCGCCAGGGCGGGGGGAAAATCCCTTGGAAACACCATATATTTT. The chain combines TRBV5-1 with TRBJ1-3; possible D gene TRBD1, 5 bases. Trimming left V 8 bases short and J 3 bases short, with 18 bases between. This CDR3 has 15 amino acids. Per the germline V gene, CDR1 is SGHRS and CDR2 is YFSETQ.

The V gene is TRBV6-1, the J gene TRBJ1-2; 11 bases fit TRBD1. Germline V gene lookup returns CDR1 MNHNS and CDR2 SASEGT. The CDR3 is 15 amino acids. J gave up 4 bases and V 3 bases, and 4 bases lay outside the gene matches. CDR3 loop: CASSDRTGGVYGYTF. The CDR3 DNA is TGTGCCAGCAGTGACAGGACAGGGGGCGTCTATGGCTACACCTTC.

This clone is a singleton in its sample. The CDR3 DNA follows: TGTGCCAGTAGTATCGGCGGGGGGGCCAACCGGGAGCTGTTTTTT. Translating it yields CASSIGGGANRELFF. The chain links TRBV19 to TRBJ2-2; 9 bases match TRBD2. CDR1 LNHDA and CDR2 SQIVND come from the germline V gene (reference sequence). The CDR3 runs 15 residues. V lost 3 bases to trimming and J lost 9 bases; unmatched junction nucleotides: 8. The full variable domain, rest sourced from reference TRBV19 and TRBJ2-2, is DGGITQSPKYLFRKEGQNVTLSCEQNLNHDAMYWYRQDPGQGLRLIYYSQIVNDFQKGDIAEGYSVSREKKESFPLTVTSAQKNPTAFYLCASSIGGGANRELFFGEGSRLTVL.

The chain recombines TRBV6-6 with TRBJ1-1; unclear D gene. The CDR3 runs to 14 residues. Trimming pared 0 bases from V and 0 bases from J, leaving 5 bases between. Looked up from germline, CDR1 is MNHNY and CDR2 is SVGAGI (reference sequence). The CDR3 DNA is TGTGCCAGCAGTTACTCGGAGGTGAACACTGAAGCTTTCTTT. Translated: CASSYSEVNTEAFF.

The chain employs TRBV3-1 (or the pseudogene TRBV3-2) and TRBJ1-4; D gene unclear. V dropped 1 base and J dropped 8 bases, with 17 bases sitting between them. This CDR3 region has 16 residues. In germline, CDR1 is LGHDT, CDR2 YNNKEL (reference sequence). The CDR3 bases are TGTGCCAGCAGCCAAGGTTCGCAGGCCTTAGGAGAAAAACTGTTTTTT. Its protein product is CASSQGSQALGEKLFF.

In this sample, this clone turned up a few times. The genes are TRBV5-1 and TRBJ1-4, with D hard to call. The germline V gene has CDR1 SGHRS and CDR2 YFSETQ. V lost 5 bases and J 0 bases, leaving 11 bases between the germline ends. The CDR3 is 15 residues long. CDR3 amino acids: CASSLRPATNEKLFF. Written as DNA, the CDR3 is TGCGCCAGCAGTTTGCGTCCAGCAACTAATGAAAAACTGTTTTTT.

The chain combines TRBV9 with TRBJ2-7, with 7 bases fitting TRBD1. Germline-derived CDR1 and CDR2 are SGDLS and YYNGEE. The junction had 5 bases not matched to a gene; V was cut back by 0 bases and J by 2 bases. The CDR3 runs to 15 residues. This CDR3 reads CASSVGGQPTYEQYF. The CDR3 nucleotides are TGTGCCAGCAGCGTAGGGGGACAGCCCACCTACGAGCAGTACTTC.

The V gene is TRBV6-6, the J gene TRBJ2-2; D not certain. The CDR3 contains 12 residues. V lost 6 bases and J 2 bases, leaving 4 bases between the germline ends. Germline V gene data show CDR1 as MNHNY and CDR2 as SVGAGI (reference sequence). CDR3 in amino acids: CASSPNTGELFF. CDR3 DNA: TGTGCCAGCAGCCCAAACACCGGGGAGCTGTTTTTT.

CDR3 sequence (DNA): TGTGCCAGCCGGAGGGACAGCAGCACAGATACGCAGTATTTT. Translated: CASRRDSSTDTQYF. The rearrangement joins TRBV6-5 to TRBJ2-3, with a weak D call TRBD1 (7 bases). The CDR3 length is 14 residues. The germline gives CDR1 MNHEY, CDR2 SVGAGI. Trimming left V 8 bases short and J 0 bases short, with 12 bases between.

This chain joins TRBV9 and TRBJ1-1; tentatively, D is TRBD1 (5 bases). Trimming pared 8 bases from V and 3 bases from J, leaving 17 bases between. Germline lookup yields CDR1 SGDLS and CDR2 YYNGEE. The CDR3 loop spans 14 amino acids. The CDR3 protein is CARFDKRGYTEAFF. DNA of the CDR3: TGTGCCAGGTTCGATAAGCGGGGCTACACTGAAGCTTTCTTT.

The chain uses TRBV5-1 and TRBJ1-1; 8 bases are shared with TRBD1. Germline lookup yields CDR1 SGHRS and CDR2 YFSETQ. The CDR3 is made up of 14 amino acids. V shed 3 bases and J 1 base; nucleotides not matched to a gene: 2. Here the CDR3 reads CASSSQGANTEAFF. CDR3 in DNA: TGCGCCAGCAGCTCGCAGGGGGCGAACACTGAAGCTTTCTTT.

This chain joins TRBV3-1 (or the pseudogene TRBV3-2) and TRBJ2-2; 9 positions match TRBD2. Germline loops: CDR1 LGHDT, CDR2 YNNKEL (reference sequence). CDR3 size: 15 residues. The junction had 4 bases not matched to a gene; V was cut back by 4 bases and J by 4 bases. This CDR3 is CASSRLAGSTGELFF. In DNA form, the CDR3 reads TGTGCCAGCAGCCGGCTAGCGGGGAGCACCGGGGAGCTGTTTTTT.

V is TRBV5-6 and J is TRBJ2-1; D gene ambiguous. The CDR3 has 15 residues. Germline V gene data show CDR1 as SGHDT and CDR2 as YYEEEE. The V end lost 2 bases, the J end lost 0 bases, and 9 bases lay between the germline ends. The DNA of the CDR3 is TGTGCCAGCAGCTTCAGAAGCGCCTCCTACAATGAGCAGTTCTTC. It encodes CASSFRSASYNEQFF. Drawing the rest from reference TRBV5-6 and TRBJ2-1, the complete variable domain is DAGVTQSPTHLIKTRGQQVTLRCSPKSGHDTVSWYQQALGQGPQFIFQYYEEEERQRGNFPDRFSGHQFPNYSSELNVNALLLGDSALYLCASSFRSASYNEQFFGPGTRLTVL.

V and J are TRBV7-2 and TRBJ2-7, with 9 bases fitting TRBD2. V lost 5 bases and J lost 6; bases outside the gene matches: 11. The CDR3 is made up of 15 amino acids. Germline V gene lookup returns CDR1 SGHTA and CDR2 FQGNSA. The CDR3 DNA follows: TGTGCCAGCAGCCCTCTAGGAGCGGGGGGTGGCGAGCAGTACTTC. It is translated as CASSPLGAGGGEQYF.

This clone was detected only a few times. CDR3: CASSTPLAGSETQYF. The DNA for the CDR3 is TGTGCCAGCAGCACCCCGTTAGCGGGTAGTGAGACCCAGTACTTC. The V call is TRBV9, the J call TRBJ2-5; 7 bases match TRBD2. The trim removed 4 bases at V and 5 bases at J, leaving 11 bases unmatched. The CDR3 has 15 amino acids. The germline gives CDR1 SGDLS, CDR2 YYNGEE.

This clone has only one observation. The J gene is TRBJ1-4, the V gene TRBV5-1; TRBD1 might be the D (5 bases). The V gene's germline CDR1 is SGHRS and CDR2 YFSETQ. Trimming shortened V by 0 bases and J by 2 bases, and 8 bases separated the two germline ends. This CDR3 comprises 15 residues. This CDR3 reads CASSLEGSTNEKLFF. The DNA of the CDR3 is TGCGCCAGCAGCTTGGAGGGGTCCACTAATGAAAAACTGTTTTTT.